The 12 T cell receptor beta chains below all came from one sample that was sequenced in a study of cytomegalovirus exposure and HLA in healthy donors. PCR involved 60 Vbeta and 13 Jbeta primers. Method: immunoSEQ multiplex PCR; TCRdb's copy keeps in-frame clones and lacks some. The table has 150,000 to 200,000 clones, almost 85% seen once; the top ten hold 0.25% to 0.3%. The specimen was PBMCs. These receptors were taken from a boy aged 5-17 years in good health and CMV-seronegative.

The genes are TRBV30 and TRBJ2-7; tentatively, D is TRBD2 (6 bases). The CDR3 is 11 residues long. V lost 3 bases and J 4 bases, leaving 7 bases between the germline ends. Germline V gene lookup returns CDR1 GTSNPN and CDR2 SVGIG (reference sequence). The CDR3 spells CAWRGGYEQYF. The CDR3, as DNA: TGTGCCTGGAGGGGGGGTTACGAGCAGTACTTC.

The chain recombines TRBV4-3 with TRBJ2-5; D uncertain. The V end lost 4 bases, the J end lost 5 bases, and 17 bases lay between the germline ends. The CDR3 runs 15 residues. Germline CDR1 is LGHNA and CDR2 is YSLEER. CDR3 DNA: TGCGCCAGCAGCCGGAGTGCAGAAGCTTGGGAGACCCAGTACTTC. This codes for CASSRSAEAWETQYF.

The rearrangement joins TRBV28 to TRBJ1-5; D gene uncertain. The CDR3 length is 14 residues. Trimming shortened V by 6 bases and J by 7 bases, and 16 bases separated the two germline ends. Germline V gives CDR1 MDHEN, CDR2 SYDVKM. CDR3 protein: CASSGGEMKQPQHF. The CDR3 region has the DNA TGTGCCAGCAGCGGTGGGGAGATGAAACAGCCCCAGCATTTT.

V gene TRBV7-9 combines with J gene TRBJ2-2, with a possible D match to TRBD2 (6 bases). There are 15 residues in the CDR3. Trimming shortened V by 1 base and J by 3 bases, and 9 bases separated the two germline ends. CDR1 is SEHNR, CDR2 FQNEAQ, per germline (reference sequence). The CDR3 loop reads CASSLGLAHTGELFF. CDR3 sequence (DNA): TGTGCCAGCAGCTTAGGGCTAGCGCACACCGGGGAGCTGTTTTTT.

This clone was recorded once. This rearrangement joins TRBV9 to TRBJ1-5; 7 bases map to TRBD1. V shed 4 bases, J shed 2 bases, and the junction held 6 bases outside the gene matches. The CDR3 loop spans 15 amino acids. CDR1 and CDR2 from the germline V gene are SGDLS and YYNGEE. CDR3 DNA sequence: TGTGCCAGCAGCCGACAGGGTAGTGGCAATCAGCCCCAGCATTTT. Its translation: CASSRQGSGNQPQHF. Together with reference TRBV9 and TRBJ1-5, the CDR3 gives the full variable domain: DSGVTQTPKHLITATGQRVTLRCSPRSGDLSVYWYQQSLDQGLQFLIQYYNGEERAKGNILERFSAQQFPDLHSELNLSSLELGDSALYFCASSRQGSGNQPQHFGDGTRLSIL.

This clone was observed a few times. The chain carries TRBV2 and TRBJ2-5, with TRBD2 as a possible D gene (7 bases). Germline-derived CDR1 and CDR2 are SNHLY and FYNNEI. This CDR3 is built from 15 residues. Between the trimmed V and J ends, which lost 2 bases and 5 bases, there was a span of 15 bases. The CDR3 loop is CASSEWGRGQETQYF. CDR3 DNA: TGTGCCAGCAGTGAATGGGGGCGGGGGCAGGAGACCCAGTACTTC.

This clone has a handful of counts. V usage is TRBV6-4 and J usage is TRBJ2-1; 10 bases align to TRBD2. The germline gives CDR1 MRHNA, CDR2 SNTAGT. With 3 bases clipped from V and 5 bases from J, the junction kept 4 bases outside the gene matches. The CDR3 has 15 residues. This CDR3 reads CASSESSGGNNEQFF. DNA of the CDR3: TGTGCCAGCAGTGAGTCTAGCGGGGGTAACAATGAGCAGTTCTTC.

The J gene is TRBJ2-7, the V gene TRBV6-5; 10 bases align to TRBD2. This CDR3 has 15 amino acids. CDR1 and CDR2 from the germline V gene are MNHEY and SVGAGI. V lost 0 bases, J lost 6 bases, and 5 bases stayed unmatched. This CDR3 is CASSYSSGGVGEQYF. The CDR3 DNA follows: TGTGCCAGCAGTTACTCGAGCGGGGGGGTTGGCGAGCAGTACTTC.

This clone was observed a single time. V and J are TRBV4-3 and TRBJ1-1; weak D call: TRBD1 (5 bases). The CDR3 contains 16 residues. V gave up 0 bases and J gave up 0 bases, with 11 bases separating them. Germline lookup yields CDR1 LGHNA and CDR2 YSLEER. This CDR3 is CASSQDPGRLNTEAFF. In nucleotides, the CDR3 is TGCGCCAGCAGCCAAGACCCAGGGCGCCTGAACACTGAAGCTTTCTTT.

The V gene is TRBV4-2, the J gene TRBJ2-7; 8 nucleotides match TRBD1. Germline values: CDR1 LGHNA, CDR2 YNFKEQ. This CDR3 is built from 17 residues. V lost 0 bases and J lost 2; bases outside the gene matches: 9. The CDR3 bases are TGTGCCAGCAGCCAAGATCCTTACAGGGGGACAGCCTACGAGCAGTACTTC. Translation gives CASSQDPYRGTAYEQYF.

The chain joins TRBV18 to TRBJ2-7; 12 positions match TRBD2. J gave up 3 bases and V 3 bases, and 3 bases lay outside the gene matches. The CDR3 runs to 15 residues. The V gene's germline CDR1 is KGHSH and CDR2 LQKENI. The CDR3 loop reads CASSPGLAGLYEQYF. In DNA form, the CDR3 reads TGTGCCAGCTCACCGGGACTAGCGGGCCTCTACGAGCAGTACTTC.

V gene TRBV2 combines with J gene TRBJ2-5; 7 positions agree with TRBD2. Germline V lookup: CDR1 SNHLY, CDR2 FYNNEI. The length of the CDR3 is 14 residues. J gave up 5 bases and V 3 bases, and 6 bases lay outside the gene matches. This chain's CDR3 is CASSDPGGLETQYF. DNA for the CDR3: TGTGCCAGCAGTGATCCGGGAGGCCTTGAGACCCAGTACTTC. The full variable domain, in which reference TRBV2 and TRBJ2-5 provide the parts outside the CDR3, is EPEVTQTPSHQVTQMGQEVILRCVPISNHLYFYWYRQILGQKVEFLVSFYNNEISEKSEIFDDQFSVERPDGSNFTLKIRSTKLEDSAMYFCASSDPGGLETQYFGPGTRLLVL.